The 5 T cell receptor beta chains given below trace back to one sample, sequenced in a study of blood T cell repertoires in COVID-19. Sequenced by immunoSEQ multiplex PCR; TCRdb stores in-frame clones only, minus some. The table records around 210,000 clones, approximately 85% of them present only once. The sequencing sample was made of peripheral blood. The receptor source for this set is a man between 45 and 60 years old with COVID-19, enrolled during active disease.

Note on this clone: The junction shows a germline mismatch at one end, possibly a read error. This chain links TRBV7-7 with TRBJ2-5; perhaps TRBD2 as D (6 bases). CDR1 and CDR2 (germline): SSHAT, FNYEAQ (reference sequence). CDR3 size: 14 residues. Here the CDR3 reads CASSSGVTLETQYF. For the CDR3, the DNA is TGTGCTAGCAGCTCGGGGGTAACCCTTGAGACCCAGTACTTC.

The gene calls are TRBV29-1 and TRBJ1-1; D might be TRBD1 (5 bases). The CDR3 sequence is 14 residues long. V shed 2 bases and J shed 5 bases, with 15 bases lying between them. The germline CDR1 and CDR2 sequences are SQVTM and ANQGSEA. The CDR3 coding sequence is TGCAGCGTTGAAAGCAGGGAGGGCAGTACTGAAGCTTTCTTT. Its translation is CSVESREGSTEAFF.

The chain carries TRBV28 and TRBJ1-5; D call uncertain. CDR3 length: 15 residues. V was shortened by 7 bases and J by 4 bases, with 17 bases between the two germline ends. The germline CDR1 and CDR2 sequences are MDHEN and SYDVKM. This CDR3 reads CASILEDGRNQPQHF. CDR3 coding DNA: TGTGCCAGCATACTGGAGGACGGAAGAAATCAGCCCCAGCATTTT.

The genes are TRBV6-5 and TRBJ1-6, with D uncertain. Trimming took off 8 bases at V and 0 bases at J, with 8 bases between the two ends. This CDR3 region has 14 residues. Germline lookup yields CDR1 MNHEY and CDR2 SVGAGI. The CDR3 sequence is CASAQASYNSPLHF. Written as DNA, the CDR3 is TGTGCCAGCGCTCAGGCCTCCTATAATTCACCCCTCCACTTT.

The chain employs TRBV5-1 and TRBJ2-3; the match to TRBD2 covers 15 bases. Germline assignment: CDR1 SGHRS and CDR2 YFSETQ. The CDR3 contains 17 residues. V was pared by 3 bases and J by 3 bases, with 5 bases of the junction left unmatched. The CDR3 DNA sequence: TGCGCCAGCAGCTCGCGGACTAGCGGGGGGGCAACAGATACGCAGTATTTT. This translates into CASSSRTSGGATDTQYF.